This note documents a single TCR beta chain sequence. In the study's own analysis: Researchers report that nucleated cell counts were estimated from reference gene primer amplification. Method: immunoSEQ multiplex PCR; TCRdb's copy keeps in-frame clones and lacks some. V, J and clone size derive from that table, while D and trimming were established from the DNA sequence. The repertoire holds approximately 120,000 clones, with about 80% as singletons. The entry originates in a study of blood T cell repertoires in COVID-19. Across the whole study: Acute and convalescent COVID-19 samples came from the United States, Italy and Spain. Sources were T cells, B-cell-depleted T cells, or PBMCs; the material itself was cDNA or gDNA.

The CDR3 has 16 amino acids. Germline assignment: CDR1 PRHDT and CDR2 FYEKMQ (reference sequence). V was pared by 0 bases and J by 7 bases, with 15 bases between. The chain carries TRBV13 and TRBJ1-4, with D maybe TRBD1 (6 bases). The sample was peripheral blood. The source is a woman in her fifties or sixties with acute or convalescent COVID-19. CDR3 nucleotide sequence: TGTGCCAGCAGCTTAGGGCGGGGGGCGCGGGGTGAAAAACTGTTTTTT. This sequence encodes CASSLGRGARGEKLFF.